This TCR beta chain came from a study of T-cell memory formation after mild COVID-19. Study information: Largely, the TCR clusters proved donor specific.

Whole-study results and caveats: The study found balanced CD4/CD8 in clones contracting day 15 to 85 and a CD4+ lean in later expanders.

This clonotype has a count of ten or more. What it binds is unknown. TCRdb analysed the 5' RACE reads with MiXCR anew, one entry per CDR3 protein. The sample has around 500,000 distinct CDR3 sequences, roughly 20% seen once. CDR3 size: 12 residues. V lost 6 bases, J lost 1 base, and 10 bases lay in between. The germline V gene encodes CDR1 DFQATT and CDR2 SNEGSKA (reference sequence). The chain uses TRBV20-1 and TRBJ2-7; maybe TRBD1 (6 bases). This sequence was found in an adult woman who had mild COVID-19 (a few samples of this study predate the infection). Cell type and time point are not known. Input material: PBMCs or a T cell subset sorted from them (not recorded which). The CDR3 coding sequence is TGCAGTGCCCTGACAGGTTCCTACGAGCAGTACTTC. Amino acids: CSALTGSYEQYF.